Included here is one TCR beta chain sequence, with context. The data derive from a study of blood T cell repertoires in COVID-19. Study background: Acute and convalescent COVID-19 samples came from the United States, Italy and Spain. PBMCs, B-cell-depleted T cells, or T cells provided the cDNA or gDNA that made up the material.

Germline V gene sequence: CDR1 MNHEY, CDR2 SVGEGT. CDR3 size: 14 residues. J lost 5 bases, V lost 5 bases, and 7 bases had no gene match. Methods used by the authors: Amplifying reference gene primers gave estimates of nucleated cell counts. Sequencing was performed with immunoSEQ multiplex PCR; in TCRdb, only in-frame clones are kept and a portion is missing. That table gives V, J and clone size, and the DNA gave D and trimming. Of approximately 76,000 clones listed, around four fifths were seen once; the top ten hold 30% to 45%. The clonotype originates from a man older than 75 with active or convalescent COVID-19. The sample taken for sequencing was peripheral blood. The chain recombines TRBV6-2 or TRBV6-3 with TRBJ2-5; 8 bases align to TRBD2. The CDR3 DNA follows: TGTGCCAGCAGTCCCCCCGGGAGGGAGGAGACCCAGTACTTC. Its protein product is CASSPPGREETQYF.